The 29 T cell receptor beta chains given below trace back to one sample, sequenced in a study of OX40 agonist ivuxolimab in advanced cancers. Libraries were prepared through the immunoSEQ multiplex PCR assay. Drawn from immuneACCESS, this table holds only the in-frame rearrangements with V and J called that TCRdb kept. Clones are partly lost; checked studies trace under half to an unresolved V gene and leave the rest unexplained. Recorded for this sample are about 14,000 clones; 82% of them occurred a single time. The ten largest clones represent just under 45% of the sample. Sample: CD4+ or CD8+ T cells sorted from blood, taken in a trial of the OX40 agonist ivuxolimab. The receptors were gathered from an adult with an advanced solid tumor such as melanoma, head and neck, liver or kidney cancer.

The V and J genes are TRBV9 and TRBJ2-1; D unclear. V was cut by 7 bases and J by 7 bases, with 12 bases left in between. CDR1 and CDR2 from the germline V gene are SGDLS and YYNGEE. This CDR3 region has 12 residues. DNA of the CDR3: TGTGCCAGCTCCGCAGCCCTTAATGAGCAGTTCTTC. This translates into CASSAALNEQFF.

As DNA, the CDR3 is TGTGCCAGCAGTTTAAGGATGGACGGGGAGCTGTTTTTT. Translated, it gives CASSLRMDGELFF. The chain employs TRBV27 and TRBJ2-2; D is unclear. Per germline, CDR1 MNHEY and CDR2 SMNVEV (reference sequence). This CDR3 contains 13 residues. Deletions cut 2 bases from V and 7 bases from J, with 8 bases between.

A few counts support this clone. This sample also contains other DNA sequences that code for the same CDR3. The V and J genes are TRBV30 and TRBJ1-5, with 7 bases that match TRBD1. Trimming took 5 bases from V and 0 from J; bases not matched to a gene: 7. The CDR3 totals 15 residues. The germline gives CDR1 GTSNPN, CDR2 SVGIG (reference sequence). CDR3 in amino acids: CAWSRGTDSNQPQHF. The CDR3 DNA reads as TGTGCCTGGTCCAGAGGGACAGATAGCAATCAGCCCCAGCATTTT.

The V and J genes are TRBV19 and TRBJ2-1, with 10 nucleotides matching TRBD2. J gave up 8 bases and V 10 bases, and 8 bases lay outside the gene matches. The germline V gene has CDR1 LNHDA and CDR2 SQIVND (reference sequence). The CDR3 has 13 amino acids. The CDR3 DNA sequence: TGTGCCACTAGCGGGAGAGGACAGGATGAGCAGTTCTTC. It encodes CATSGRGQDEQFF.

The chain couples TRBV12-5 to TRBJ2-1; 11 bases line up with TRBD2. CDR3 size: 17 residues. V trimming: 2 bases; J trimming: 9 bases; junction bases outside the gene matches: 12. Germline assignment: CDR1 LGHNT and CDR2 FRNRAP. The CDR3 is CASGLPTSGDSIGEQFF. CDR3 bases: TGTGCTAGTGGTTTGCCGACTAGCGGGGACAGTATCGGTGAGCAGTTCTTC.

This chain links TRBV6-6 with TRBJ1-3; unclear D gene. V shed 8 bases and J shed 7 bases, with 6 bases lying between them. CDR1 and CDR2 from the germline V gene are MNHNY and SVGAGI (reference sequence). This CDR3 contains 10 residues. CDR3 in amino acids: CASVGNTIYF. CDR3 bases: TGTGCCAGCGTGGGGAACACCATATATTTT.

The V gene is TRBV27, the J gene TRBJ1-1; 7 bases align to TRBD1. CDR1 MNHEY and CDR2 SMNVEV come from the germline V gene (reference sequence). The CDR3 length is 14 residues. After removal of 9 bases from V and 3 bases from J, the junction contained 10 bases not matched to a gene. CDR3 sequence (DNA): TGTGCCAGTAGAACAGGGGTTGACGACACTGAAGCTTTCTTT. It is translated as CASRTGVDDTEAFF.

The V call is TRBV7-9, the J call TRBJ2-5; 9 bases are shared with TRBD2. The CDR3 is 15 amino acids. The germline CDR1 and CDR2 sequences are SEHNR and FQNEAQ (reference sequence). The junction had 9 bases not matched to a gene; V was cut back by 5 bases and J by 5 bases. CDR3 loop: CASSESGTSRETQYF. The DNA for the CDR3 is TGTGCCAGCAGCGAATCCGGGACTAGCCGGGAGACCCAGTACTTC.

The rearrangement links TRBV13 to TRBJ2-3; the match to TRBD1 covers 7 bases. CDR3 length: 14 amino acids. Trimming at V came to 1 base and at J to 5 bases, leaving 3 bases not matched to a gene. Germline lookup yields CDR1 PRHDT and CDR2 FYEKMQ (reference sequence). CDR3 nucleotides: TGTGCCAGCAGCTTAGTAGGGGGCAGAGATACGCAGTATTTT. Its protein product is CASSLVGGRDTQYF.

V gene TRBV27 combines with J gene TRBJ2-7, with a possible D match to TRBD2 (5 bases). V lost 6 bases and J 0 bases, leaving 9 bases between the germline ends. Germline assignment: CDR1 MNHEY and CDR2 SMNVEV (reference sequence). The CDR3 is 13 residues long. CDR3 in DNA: TGTGCCAGCAGGAGCGGTTTCTCCTACGAGCAGTACTTC. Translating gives CASRSGFSYEQYF.

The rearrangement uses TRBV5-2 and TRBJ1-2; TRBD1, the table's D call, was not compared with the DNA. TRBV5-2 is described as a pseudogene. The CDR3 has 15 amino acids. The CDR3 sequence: CASSGDRDRLYGYTF. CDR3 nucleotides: TGTGCCAGCAGCGGGGACCGGGACAGACTCTATGGCTACACCTTC.

CDR3 nucleotides: TGTGCCAGCAGCTTAGCAGGGGGCTCGGACTATGGCTACACCTTC. Amino acid sequence: CASSLAGGSDYGYTF. The chain carries TRBV11-1 and TRBJ1-2, with 7 nucleotides matching TRBD1. Germline loops: CDR1 SGHAT, CDR2 FQDESV (reference sequence). V shed 0 bases, J shed 3 bases, and the junction held 4 bases outside the gene matches. This CDR3 has 15 residues.

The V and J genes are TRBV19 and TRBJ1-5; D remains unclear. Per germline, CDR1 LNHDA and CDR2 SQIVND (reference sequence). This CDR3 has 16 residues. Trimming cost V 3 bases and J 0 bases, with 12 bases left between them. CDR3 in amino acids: CASSISGGLSNQPQHF. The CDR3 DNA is TGTGCCAGTAGTATCAGCGGCGGGCTTAGCAATCAGCCCCAGCATTTT.

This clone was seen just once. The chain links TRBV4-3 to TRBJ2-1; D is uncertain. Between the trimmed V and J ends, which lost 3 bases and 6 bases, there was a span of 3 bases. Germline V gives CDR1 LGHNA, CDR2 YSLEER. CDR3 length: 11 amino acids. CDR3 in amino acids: CASSHGNEQFF. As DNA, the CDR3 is TGCGCCAGCAGCCACGGCAATGAGCAGTTCTTC.

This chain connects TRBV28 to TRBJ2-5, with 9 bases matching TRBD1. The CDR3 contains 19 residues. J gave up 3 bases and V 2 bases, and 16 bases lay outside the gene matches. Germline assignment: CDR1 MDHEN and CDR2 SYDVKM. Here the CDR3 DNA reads TGTGCCAGCAGTTTAACGTCAGGGGAACAGGGGGCTTTGGAAGAGACCCAGTACTTC. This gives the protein CASSLTSGEQGALEETQYF.

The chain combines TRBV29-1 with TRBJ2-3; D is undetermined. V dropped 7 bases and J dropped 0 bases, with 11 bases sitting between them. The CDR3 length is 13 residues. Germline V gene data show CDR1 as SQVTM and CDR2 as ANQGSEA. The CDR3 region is CSAPSLSTDTQYF. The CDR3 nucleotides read TGCAGCGCCCCGTCCCTGAGCACAGATACGCAGTATTTT.

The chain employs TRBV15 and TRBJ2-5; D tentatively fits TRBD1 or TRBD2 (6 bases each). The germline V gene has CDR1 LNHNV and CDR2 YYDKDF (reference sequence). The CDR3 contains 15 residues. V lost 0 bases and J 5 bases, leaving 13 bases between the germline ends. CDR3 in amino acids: CATSRERGAQETQYF. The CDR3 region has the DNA TGTGCCACCAGCAGAGAGAGGGGGGCCCAGGAGACCCAGTACTTC. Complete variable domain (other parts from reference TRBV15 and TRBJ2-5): DAMVIQNPRYQVTQFGKPVTLSCSQTLNHNVMYWYQQKSSQAPKLLFHYYDKDFNNEADTPDNFQSRRPNTSFCFLDIRSPGLGDTAMYLCATSRERGAQETQYFGPGTRLLVL.

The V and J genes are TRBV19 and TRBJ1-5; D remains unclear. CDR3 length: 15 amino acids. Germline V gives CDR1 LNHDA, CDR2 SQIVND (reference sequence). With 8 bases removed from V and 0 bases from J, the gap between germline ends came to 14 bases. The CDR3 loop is CASSTTVYSNQPQHF. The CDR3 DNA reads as TGTGCCAGTTCTACGACGGTCTATAGCAATCAGCCCCAGCATTTT.

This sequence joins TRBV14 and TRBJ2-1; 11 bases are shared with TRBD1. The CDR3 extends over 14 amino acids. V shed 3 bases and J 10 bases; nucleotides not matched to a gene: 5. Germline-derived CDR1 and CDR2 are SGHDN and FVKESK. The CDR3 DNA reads TGTGCCAGCAGCCAGGACAGGGGGCATTTAGAGCAGTTCTTC. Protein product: CASSQDRGHLEQFF.

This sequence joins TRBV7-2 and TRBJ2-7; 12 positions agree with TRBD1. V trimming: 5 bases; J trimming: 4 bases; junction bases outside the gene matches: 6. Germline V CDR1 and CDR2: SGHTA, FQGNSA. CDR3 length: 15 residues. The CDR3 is CASSLPGQGAYEQYF. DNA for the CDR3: TGTGCCAGCAGCCTCCCGGGACAGGGGGCATACGAGCAGTACTTC. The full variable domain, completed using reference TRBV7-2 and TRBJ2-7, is GAGVSQSPSNKVTEKGKDVELRCDPISGHTALYWYRQSLGQGLEFLIYFQGNSAPDKSGLPSDRFSAERTGGSVSTLTIQRTQQEDSAVYLCASSLPGQGAYEQYFGPGTRLTVT.

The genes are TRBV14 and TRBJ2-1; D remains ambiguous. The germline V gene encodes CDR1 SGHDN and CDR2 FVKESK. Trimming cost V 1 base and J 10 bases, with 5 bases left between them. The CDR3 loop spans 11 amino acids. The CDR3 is CASSQGLEQFF. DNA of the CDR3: TGTGCCAGCAGCCAAGGCCTAGAGCAGTTCTTC.

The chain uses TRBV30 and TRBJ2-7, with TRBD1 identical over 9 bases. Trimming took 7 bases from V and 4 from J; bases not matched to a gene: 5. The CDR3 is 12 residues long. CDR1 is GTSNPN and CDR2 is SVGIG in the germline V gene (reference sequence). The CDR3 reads CAFRDRVYEQYF. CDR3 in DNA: TGTGCCTTCCGGGACAGGGTGTACGAGCAGTACTTC. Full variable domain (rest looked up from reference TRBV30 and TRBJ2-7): SQTIHQWPATLVQPVGSPLSLECTVEGTSNPNLYWYRQAAGRGLQLLFYSVGIGQISSEVPQNLSASRPQDRQFILSSKKLLLSDSGFYLCAFRDRVYEQYFGPGTRLTVT.

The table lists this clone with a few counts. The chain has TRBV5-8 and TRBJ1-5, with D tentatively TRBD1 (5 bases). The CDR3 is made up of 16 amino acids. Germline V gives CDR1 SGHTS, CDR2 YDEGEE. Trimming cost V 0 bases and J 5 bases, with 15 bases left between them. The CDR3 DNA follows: TGTGCCAGCAGCTTGGCCTCGCAGGGACCGTATCAGCCCCAGCATTTT. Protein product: CASSLASQGPYQPQHF.

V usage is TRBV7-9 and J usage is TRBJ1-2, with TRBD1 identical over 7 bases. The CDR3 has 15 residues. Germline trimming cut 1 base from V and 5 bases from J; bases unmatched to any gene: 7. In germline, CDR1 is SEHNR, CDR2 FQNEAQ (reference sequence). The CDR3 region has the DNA TGTGCCAGCAGCTTAGTAGACAGGGAACCTTATGGCTACACCTTC. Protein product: CASSLVDREPYGYTF.

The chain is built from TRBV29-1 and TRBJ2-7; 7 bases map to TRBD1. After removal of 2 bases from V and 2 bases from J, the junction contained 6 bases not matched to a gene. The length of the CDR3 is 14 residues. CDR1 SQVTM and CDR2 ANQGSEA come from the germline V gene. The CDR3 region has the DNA TGCAGCGTTGAAACAGGGGCCGGAACCTACGAGCAGTACTTC. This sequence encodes CSVETGAGTYEQYF.

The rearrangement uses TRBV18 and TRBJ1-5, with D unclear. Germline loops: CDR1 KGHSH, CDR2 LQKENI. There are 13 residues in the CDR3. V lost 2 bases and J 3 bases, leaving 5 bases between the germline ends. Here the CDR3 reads CASSPRNNQPQHF. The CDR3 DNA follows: TGTGCCAGCTCACCAAGGAACAATCAGCCCCAGCATTTT.

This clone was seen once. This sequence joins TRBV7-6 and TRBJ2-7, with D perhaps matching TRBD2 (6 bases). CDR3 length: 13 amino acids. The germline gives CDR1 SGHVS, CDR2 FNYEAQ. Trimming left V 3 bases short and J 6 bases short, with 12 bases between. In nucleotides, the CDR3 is TGTGCCAGCAGCTTGGCGGGGTTGGGCGAGCAGTACTTC. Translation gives CASSLAGLGEQYF.

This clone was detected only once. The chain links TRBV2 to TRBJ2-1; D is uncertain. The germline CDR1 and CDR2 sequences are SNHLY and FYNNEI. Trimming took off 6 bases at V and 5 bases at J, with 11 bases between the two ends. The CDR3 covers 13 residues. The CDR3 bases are TGTGCCAGCAGCCCCGGCAGGAACAATGAGCAGTTCTTC. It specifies CASSPGRNNEQFF.

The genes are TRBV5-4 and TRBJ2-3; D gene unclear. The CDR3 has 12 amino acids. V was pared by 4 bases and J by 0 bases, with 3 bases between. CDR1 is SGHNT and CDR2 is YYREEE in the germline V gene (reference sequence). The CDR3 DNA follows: TGTGCCAGCAGCGGTAGCACAGATACGCAGTATTTT. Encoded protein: CASSGSTDTQYF.